This T cell receptor beta chain appears in the sequencing data of a study of OX40 agonist ivuxolimab in advanced cancers. Profiling relied on immunoSEQ multiplex PCR, and the TCRdb table lists in-frame clones only, not all of them. This table has tens of thousands of clones, 87% appearing once. Patients were excluded for autoimmune disease history or systemic immunosuppression. Researchers took blood at baseline, on cycle 4 day 1, and on cycle 7 day 1. A single count supports this clone. The clonotype comes from an adult with an advanced solid tumor such as melanoma, head and neck, liver or kidney cancer. The sample consisted of CD4+ or CD8+ T cells sorted from blood, taken in a trial of the OX40 agonist ivuxolimab.

The CDR3 sequence is CASSGTGGNGYTF. CDR3 sequence (DNA): TGTGCCAGCAGCGGGACAGGGGGAAATGGCTACACCTTC. The chain couples TRBV7-9 to TRBJ1-2; 11 bases are a match to TRBD1. Per germline, CDR1 SEHNR and CDR2 FQNEAQ (reference sequence). V shed 5 bases, J shed 6 bases, and the junction held 2 bases outside the gene matches. This CDR3 has 13 residues.